Presented here are 2 T cell receptor beta chains from one specimen sequenced in a study of T cell responses to AZD1222 COVID-19 vaccine. Using immunoSEQ multiplex PCR, the repertoire was profiled, and TCRdb retains in-frame clones only, with some absent. Among over 65,000 clones, 86% were seen once, and the ten largest hold roughly 7.7%. The sequencing here drew on peripheral blood, taken on day 0 of AZD1222 vaccination. The origin of the receptors is an adult in good health.

The genes are TRBV7-9 and TRBJ2-7; perhaps TRBD2 as D (6 bases). Trimming stripped 0 bases from V and 0 bases from J, with 6 bases between. This CDR3 contains 14 residues. Germline CDR1 and CDR2: SEHNR and FQNEAQ (reference sequence). As DNA, the CDR3 is TGTGCCAGCAGCTTAGCGCGGGACTCCTACGAGCAGTACTTC. Its translation: CASSLARDSYEQYF.

The CDR3 spells CASRGSPGANVLTF. DNA of the CDR3: TGCGCCAGCAGGGGGTCCCCTGGGGCCAACGTCCTGACTTTC. The chain combines TRBV5-1 with TRBJ2-6; D not certain. This CDR3 region has 14 residues. The germline V gene encodes CDR1 SGHRS and CDR2 YFSETQ. V shed 5 bases and J shed 2 bases, with 8 bases lying between them.